The 17 T cell receptor beta chains listed next were all sequenced from one sample in a study of T cells in women clearing cervical HPV infection (dated by TCRdb to 2017 to 2018). Receptor amplification or capture employed the immunoSEQ multiplex PCR assay. TCRdb holds this immuneACCESS table with in-frame rearrangements only. Some clones are missing; in checked studies, unresolved V genes explain under half, and the rest has no known cause. This sample's table carries approximately 31,000 clones. Together, the top ten hold more than 4% of the sample. Sequencing input: blood buffy coat. Receptor source: a woman between 18 and 69 years old with a cervical HPV16 infection that either progressed to CIN3+ or cleared (not recorded which).

Notes on this clone: Coverage ceases 3 residues before the CDR3 finishes, and the germline J gene fills in the end. The rearrangement joins TRBV7-7 to TRBJ2-1; 7 bases are shared with TRBD1. CDR1 and CDR2 (germline): SSHAT, FNYEAQ (reference sequence). The CDR3 loop spans 13 amino acids. With V trimmed by 3 bases and J by 8 bases, 4 bases remained unmatched. The CDR3 bases that were read are TGTGCCAGCAGCTTCAGACAGGGCGATGAG. Its protein product is CASSFRQGDE. The CDR3 reads in full as CASSFRQGDEQFF. The full variable domain, in which reference TRBV7-7 and TRBJ2-1 provide the parts outside the CDR3, is GAGVSQSPRYKVTKRGQDVTLRCDPISSHATLYWYQQALGQGPEFLTYFNYEAQPDKSGLPSDRFSAERPEGSISTLTIQRTEQRDSAMYRCASSFRQGDEQFFGPGTRLTVL.

In the case of this clone: The CDR3 is cut off 3 residues early in the read; its end comes from the germline J gene. The chain recombines TRBV19 with TRBJ1-4, with 9 bases lining up with TRBD1. The CDR3 loop spans 15 amino acids. The germline CDR1 and CDR2 sequences are LNHDA and SQIVND (reference sequence). V trimming: 5 bases; J trimming: 6 bases; junction bases outside the gene matches: 7. CDR3 bases read: TGTGCCAGTAGTTCGCCGGGACAGGGAGATGAAAAA. Protein product: CASSSPGQGDEK. The whole CDR3 protein is CASSSPGQGDEKLFF.

To note about this clone: The CDR3 end falls 3 residues outside the read, so it is completed with the germline J gene. The V call is TRBV10-3, the J call TRBJ2-2; 10 positions match TRBD1. The CDR3 spans 14 residues. The germline gives CDR1 ENHRY, CDR2 SYGVKD. The V segment lost 6 bases and the J segment 3 bases; nucleotides outside the gene matches: 1. The CDR3 region is CAIRGQGDTGELFF. The part of the CDR3 DNA that was read is TGTGCCATCAGAGGACAGGGGGACACCGGGGAG.

The sequenced CDR3 bases are TGTGCCGGACAGGGAACTGGAAACACC. Translating gives CAGQGTGNT. The CDR3 as a whole reads CAGQGTGNTIYF. The genes are TRBV2 and TRBJ1-3, with 8 nucleotides matching TRBD1. Read sequence stops 3 residues before the CDR3 end, and the germline J gene provides the missing end. The V gene end was trimmed by 11 bases and the J gene end by 2 bases; junction bases not matched to a gene: 2. Germline loops: CDR1 SNHLY, CDR2 FYNNEI. The CDR3 sequence is 12 residues long.

As to this clone: The read stops 3 residues short of the end of the CDR3; the missing end is completed from the germline J gene. The chain has TRBV5-4 and TRBJ1-1, with 8 positions matching TRBD1. V dropped 4 bases and J dropped 0; count of bases not matched to a gene: 5. Germline CDR1 reads SGHNT; CDR2 reads YYREEE (reference sequence). The CDR3 covers 15 residues. The CDR3 region is CASSTWDRMNTEAFF. CDR3 DNA, as far as it was read: TGTGCCAGCAGCACCTGGGACAGGATGAACACTGAA.

The part of the CDR3 DNA that was read is TGTGCCAGCAGTGAAGAAATTTGGCGCAATCAGCCC. This codes for CASSEEIWRNQP. The CDR3 in full is CASSEEIWRNQPQHF. The V and J genes are TRBV6-1 and TRBJ1-5; unclear D gene. The CDR3 is cut off 3 residues early in the read; its end comes from the germline J gene. The V gene lost 1 base and the J gene lost 2 bases, with 9 bases spanning the gap. Germline assignment: CDR1 MNHNS and CDR2 SASEGT. This CDR3 is 15 amino acids long.

A note on this clone: The CDR3 goes on 3 residues after the read ends, and that part is filled in from the germline J gene. The V gene is TRBV7-2, the J gene TRBJ2-1; possibly TRBD2 for D (6 bases). CDR3 length: 15 amino acids. Germline CDR1 is SGHTA and CDR2 is FQGNSA. V lost 0 bases and J lost 8, with 14 bases in between. CDR3 in amino acids: CASSLARDPPHEQFF. Incomplete CDR3 DNA: TGTGCCAGCAGCTTAGCGCGGGATCCCCCCCATGAG.

To note about this clone: The sequenced fragment ends 3 residues before the CDR3 boundary, so the rest is inferred from the germline J gene. V and J are TRBV4-2 and TRBJ1-5, with a possible D match to TRBD1 (5 bases). Germline lookup yields CDR1 LGHNA and CDR2 YNFKEQ. There are 18 residues in the CDR3. Trimming took 1 base from V and 4 from J, leaving 20 bases between them. Partial CDR3 DNA: TGTGCCAGCAGCCAAGCCCTATTCCCTATCCCAGGGAATCAGCCC. Amino acids: CASSQALFPIPGNQP. The full CDR3 is CASSQALFPIPGNQPQHF.

The sequenced part of the CDR3 DNA is TGTGCCATAGGGACAGGGGGCGATGAG. Protein product: CAIGTGGDE. The CDR3 in full is CAIGTGGDEQFF. The rearrangement uses TRBV10-3 and TRBJ2-1; 12 bases map to TRBD1. Read data end 3 residues before the CDR3 end; the end is taken from the germline J gene. Germline V lookup: CDR1 ENHRY, CDR2 SYGVKD. The length of the CDR3 is 12 residues. Trimming removed 9 bases from V and 8 bases from J; junction bases left unmatched: 2.

Worth noting for this clone: Coverage ceases 3 residues before the CDR3 finishes, and the germline J gene fills in the end. The genes are TRBV2 and TRBJ1-2, with D tentatively TRBD1 (6 bases). Germline V gene lookup returns CDR1 SNHLY and CDR2 FYNNEI. Trimming took 9 bases from V and 2 from J, leaving 16 bases between them. The CDR3 sequence is 14 residues long. CDR3 residues: CASTTGTTNYGYTF. CDR3 DNA (partial): TGTGCCAGTACCACCGGGACAACAAACTATGGC.

Remarks on this clone: The read is 3 residues too short to cover the CDR3 end, so that end is filled in from the germline J gene. This chain connects TRBV29-1 to TRBJ2-5; 9 bases are shared with TRBD1. The CDR3 spans 14 residues. Germline V lookup: CDR1 SQVTM, CDR2 ANQGSEA. V trimming: 5 bases; J trimming: 4 bases; junction bases outside the gene matches: 8. The CDR3 here is CSVIFTGQGETQYF. The sequenced CDR3 bases are TGCAGCGTTATTTTCACGGGACAGGGAGAGACC. The full variable domain, its missing parts supplied by reference TRBV29-1 and TRBJ2-5, is SAVISQKPSRDICQRGTSLTIQCQVDSQVTMMFWYRQQPGQSLTLIATANQGSEATYESGFVIDKFPISRPNLTFSTLTVSNMSPEDSSIYLCSVIFTGQGETQYFGPGTRLLVL.

Details on this clone: The CDR3 end is not reached by the read, which stops 3 residues before it; the germline J gene fills it in. V is TRBV12-3 or TRBV12-4 and J is TRBJ2-5, with D possibly being TRBD2 (6 bases). V was cut by 6 bases and J by 3 bases, with 17 bases left in between. The CDR3 has 15 residues. CDR3 loop: CASSPLGGNEETQYF. CDR3 DNA, as far as it was read: TGTGCCAGCAGCCCACTTGGGGGGAATGAAGAGACC.

Comment on this clone: The CDR3 end lies 3 residues beyond the end of the read and is filled in from the germline J gene. The chain recombines TRBV19 with TRBJ1-1; D call uncertain. In germline, CDR1 is LNHDA, CDR2 SQIVND (reference sequence). Trimming removed 4 bases from V and 5 bases from J, with 11 bases in between. This CDR3 spans 13 amino acids. The chain's CDR3 is CASSSPGWTEAFF. The sequenced part of the CDR3 DNA is TGTGCCAGTAGTAGTCCGGGGTGGACTGAA.

About this clone itself: The read terminates 3 residues before the CDR3 end, so the remaining end is supplied by the germline J gene. The J gene is TRBJ2-1, the V gene TRBV19; 11 nucleotides match TRBD1. V was clipped by 5 bases and J by 4 bases; unmatched bases: 4. Germline lookup yields CDR1 LNHDA and CDR2 SQIVND (reference sequence). The CDR3 has 15 residues. The DNA read from the CDR3 is TGTGCCAGTAGTCCGGGGACAGGGGGATACAATGAG. It translates to CASSPGTGGYNE. The entire CDR3 is CASSPGTGGYNEQFF.

This CDR3 reads CAWSGRLAGVYAWDPYEQYF. CDR3 DNA (partial): TGTGCCTGGAGTGGGCGACTAGCGGGGGTCTATGCGTGGGATCCCTACGAG. The chain is built from TRBV30 and TRBJ2-7; 12 bases align to TRBD2. Sequencing ends 3 residues short of the CDR3 end; the germline J gene provides the rest. Germline V CDR1 and CDR2: GTSNPN, SVGIG (reference sequence). Losses at the gene ends were 1 base for V and 2 bases for J; bases not matched to a gene: 18. This CDR3 contains 20 residues.

This clone is called medium-sized based on its frequency. The read stops 3 residues short of the end of the CDR3; the missing end is completed from the germline J gene. J is TRBJ2-7 and V is TRBV20-1; possibly TRBD1 for D (6 bases). The CDR3 has 14 residues. CDR1 and CDR2 (germline): DFQATT, SNEGSKA (reference sequence). V was clipped by 2 bases and J by 0 bases, with 11 bases between them. The part of the CDR3 DNA that was read is TGCAGTGCTAGATCCGGGGACAACTCCTACGAG. It is translated as CSARSGDNSYE. The entire CDR3 protein is CSARSGDNSYEQYF.

In regard to this clone: The observed sequence ends 3 residues before the CDR3 terminus, with the missing tail filled in from the germline J gene. This rearrangement joins TRBV6-2 or TRBV6-3 to TRBJ1-1; TRBD1 matches 9 bases. V lost 6 bases, J lost 4 bases, and 6 bases stayed unmatched. Germline V gene sequence: CDR1 MNHEY, CDR2 SVGEGT. The CDR3 spans 14 residues. CDR3 protein: CASRQTGGSTEAFF. The sequenced CDR3 bases are TGTGCCAGCAGACAGACAGGGGGATCCACTGAA.